What follows are 11 T cell receptor beta chains derived from one specimen sequenced in a study of control samples from healthy donors and cancer patients. Profiling relied on immunoSEQ multiplex PCR, and the TCRdb table lists in-frame clones only, not all of them. This repertoire shows some 87,000 clones, about nine tenths found once; its top ten account for roughly 14%. The sample was blood. The receptor set was obtained from a man under 40 in good health.

The chain couples TRBV6-6 to TRBJ1-1; 10 bases are shared with TRBD1. V was pared by 2 bases and J by 4 bases, with 4 bases of the junction left unmatched. The V gene's germline CDR1 is MNHNY and CDR2 SVGAGI (reference sequence). The CDR3 totals 15 residues. CDR3 sequence reads: CASSYGGDRGTEAFF. The CDR3 DNA follows: TGTGCCAGCAGTTACGGGGGGGACAGGGGCACTGAAGCTTTCTTT.

This clone was seen more than once but under ten times. V usage is TRBV7-2 and J usage is TRBJ2-6, with D possibly being TRBD2 (5 bases). Trimming took 8 bases from V and 0 from J, leaving 5 bases between them. Germline assignment: CDR1 SGHTA and CDR2 FQGNSA. The CDR3 consists of 13 residues. CDR3 in amino acids: CASRDSGANVLTF. The CDR3 DNA reads TGTGCCAGCCGGGACTCTGGGGCCAACGTCCTGACTTTC.

This sequence joins TRBV5-6 and TRBJ2-1; D is tentatively TRBD1 or TRBD2 (5 bases each). The ends were cut back, 3 bases at V and 2 bases at J, with 18 bases in the middle. CDR3 size: 17 residues. Germline loops: CDR1 SGHDT, CDR2 YYEEEE. The CDR3 DNA follows: TGTGCCAGCAGCTGGGGGTCCGGGACCGCCACCTACAATGAGCAGTTCTTC. It specifies CASSWGSGTATYNEQFF.

The J gene is TRBJ2-5, the V gene TRBV18; TRBD2 aligns across 11 bases. The germline V gene has CDR1 KGHSH and CDR2 LQKENI. The junction had 2 bases not matched to a gene; V was cut back by 4 bases and J by 1 base. This CDR3 contains 15 residues. CDR3 DNA sequence: TGTGCCAGCTCACTGACTAGCGGGACCCAAGAGACCCAGTACTTC. This sequence encodes CASSLTSGTQETQYF.

The chain has TRBV9 and TRBJ2-3; perhaps TRBD1 as D (6 bases). Germline V gives CDR1 SGDLS, CDR2 YYNGEE. Deletions cut 3 bases from V and 0 bases from J, with 11 bases between. This CDR3 contains 15 residues. The CDR3 sequence: CASSAGQLSTDTQYF. CDR3 bases: TGTGCCAGCAGCGCCGGACAGCTTAGCACAGATACGCAGTATTTT.

The table lists this clone with a count of one. The chain recombines TRBV6-5 with TRBJ2-7, with D perhaps TRBD1 or TRBD2 (5 bases each). Germline CDR1 and CDR2: MNHEY and SVGAGI. Trimming stripped 0 bases from V and 0 bases from J, with 9 bases between. This CDR3 comprises 15 residues. The CDR3 region has the DNA TGTGCCAGCAGTTACTCGAGGGGCACCTCCTACGAGCAGTACTTC. The encoded protein is CASSYSRGTSYEQYF.

This sequence joins TRBV4-3 and TRBJ1-1; a weak D match, TRBD1 (6 bases). Per germline, CDR1 LGHNA and CDR2 YSLEER. Trimming took off 5 bases at V and 0 bases at J, with 16 bases between the two ends. The CDR3 length is 16 residues. The CDR3 loop is CASSGQTGLLNTEAFF. As DNA, the CDR3 is TGCGCCAGCAGCGGTCAGACAGGCCTTTTGAACACTGAAGCTTTCTTT.

This chain connects TRBV25-1 to TRBJ1-4; TRBD1 matches 9 bases. The germline CDR1 and CDR2 sequences are MGHDK and SYGVNS. The CDR3 has 17 amino acids. J gave up 8 bases and V 4 bases, and 14 bases lay outside the gene matches. The CDR3 loop reads CASSVAGQGYGDEKLFF. CDR3 bases: TGTGCCAGCAGTGTGGCGGGACAGGGCTACGGGGACGAAAAACTGTTTTTT. The full variable domain, its missing parts supplied by reference TRBV25-1 and TRBJ1-4, is EADIYQTPRYLVIGTGKKITLECSQTMGHDKMYWYQQDPGMELHLIHYSYGVNSTEKGDLSSESTVSRIRTEHFPLTLESARPSHTSQYLCASSVAGQGYGDEKLFFGSGTQLSVL.

The V gene is TRBV9, the J gene TRBJ2-3; 15 bases agree with TRBD2. Germline-derived CDR1 and CDR2 are SGDLS and YYNGEE. The length of the CDR3 is 17 residues. V trimming: 5 bases; J trimming: 3 bases; junction bases outside the gene matches: 7. CDR3 region: CASRKSGTSGGTDTQYF. The CDR3 DNA reads TGTGCCAGCAGAAAATCCGGGACTAGCGGGGGGACAGATACGCAGTATTTT.

Here the CDR3 DNA reads TGCAGTGCTAGTCACGGGGGGACTGAAGCTTTCTTT. Protein: CSASHGGTEAFF. The chain joins TRBV20-1 to TRBJ1-1, with a possible D match to TRBD1 (5 bases). The CDR3 runs to 12 residues. CDR1 DFQATT and CDR2 SNEGSKA come from the germline V gene (reference sequence). With 3 bases removed from V and 5 bases from J, the gap between germline ends came to 10 bases.

The chain carries TRBV28 and TRBJ1-5, with D uncertain. The CDR3 sequence is 15 residues long. Trimming took 4 bases from V and 8 from J, leaving 18 bases between them. Looked up from germline, CDR1 is MDHEN and CDR2 is SYDVKM. Written as DNA, the CDR3 is TGTGCCAGCAGTTCCCCCGCCCGGGGATCTGAGCCCCAGCATTTT. Amino acid sequence: CASSSPARGSEPQHF.